This T cell receptor beta chain was retrieved from a study of blood T cell repertoires in COVID-19. Study as a whole: Collection of acute and convalescent COVID-19 samples took place in the United States, Italy and Spain. PBMCs, B-cell-depleted T cells, or T cells provided the cDNA or gDNA that made up the material.

Original analysis: Counts of nucleated cells, estimated from reference gene primer amplification, were obtained. Sequenced by immunoSEQ multiplex PCR; TCRdb stores in-frame clones only, minus some. V, J and clone size are taken as reported in that table, and D and trimming were inferred from the DNA itself. The sample holds 150,000 to 200,000 clones, less than 85% seen once. The CDR3 is made up of 13 amino acids. V was cut by 0 bases and J by 1 base, with 3 bases left in between. Germline V gene data show CDR1 as GTSNPN and CDR2 as SVGIG (reference sequence). This sequence was found in a woman aged 80 or over with active or convalescent COVID-19. Specimen: peripheral blood. This sequence joins TRBV30 and TRBJ1-4; unclear D gene. CDR3 DNA sequence: TGTGCCTGGAGTGTCGGAACTAATGAAAAACTGTTTTTT. It codes for CAWSVGTNEKLFF.